This T cell receptor (beta chain) was observed in a study of control samples from healthy donors and cancer patients. The V end lost 6 bases, the J end lost 8 bases, and 7 bases lay between the germline ends. The CDR3 length is 10 residues. Germline values: CDR1 MNHNY, CDR2 SVGAGI (reference sequence). The assay was immunoSEQ multiplex PCR, and TCRdb's table has in-frame clones only and misses some. The top ten clones hold approximately 2.2% of a sample with some 130,000 clones, 80% to 95% of them seen once. This clonotype was sampled from a woman aged 45-65 years in good health. This sequence joins TRBV6-6 and TRBJ1-1, with D unclear. The sequenced material came from blood. CDR3 nucleotides: TGTGCCAGCAGAATGAAGGAAGCTTTCTTT. Protein product: CASRMKEAFF.